This TCR beta chain appears in the sequencing data of a study of T cell responses to AZD1222 COVID-19 vaccine. Germline V lookup: CDR1 SGHRS, CDR2 YFSETQ. The CDR3 contains 14 residues. The ends were cut back, 0 bases at V and 0 bases at J, with 4 bases in the middle. The assay was immunoSEQ multiplex PCR, and TCRdb's table has in-frame clones only and misses some. The sample carries around 140,000 clones, around 90% recorded once. Study conclusions and caveats: Close to half of spike-specific TCRs reportedly recognize unmutated variant regions. Just a handful of AZD1222 recipients were seropositive at baseline. The donor group comprised mostly white British people and more females; the analysis possibly underestimated clonal diversity.

With regard to this clone: The antigen remains undetermined. This sample includes further DNA sequences coding for the same CDR3.

The material was peripheral blood, obtained on day 0 of AZD1222 vaccination. The receptor comes from an adult in good health. This chain connects TRBV5-1 to TRBJ2-1; D is uncertain. The CDR3 sequence is CASSLGDSYNEQFF. In DNA, the CDR3 is TGCGCCAGCAGCTTGGGGGACTCCTACAATGAGCAGTTCTTC.